Below, 4 T cell receptor beta chains from the same sample are listed, as sequenced in a study of response to subunit inactivated influenza vaccine. MiXCR, run by TCRdb on the RT-PCR reads, gives a single entry per CDR3 protein. The data contain around 850,000 distinct CDR3 sequences, under 20% of them singletons. The source material was PBMCs from blood, sampled about 5 days after vaccination. The source of these receptors is a man over 45 who received an inactivated influenza vaccine.

A few counts support this clonotype. The chain is built from TRBV29-1 and TRBJ2-7, with a weak D call TRBD2 (5 bases). The CDR3 spans 16 residues. The V gene lost 1 base and the J gene lost 0 bases, with 16 bases spanning the gap. Germline CDR1 is SQVTM and CDR2 is ANQGSEA. Here the CDR3 DNA reads TGCAGCGTTGAAGTACGGACTTCCTGGAGCTCCTACGAGCAGTACTTC. Translated: CSVEVRTSWSSYEQYF.

This clonotype was seen a few times. The chain employs TRBV6-5 and TRBJ2-1; 12 bases map to TRBD2. V dropped 2 bases and J dropped 3; count of bases not matched to a gene: 5. The CDR3 has 17 residues. CDR1 is MNHEY and CDR2 is SVGAGI in the germline V gene. In nucleotides, the CDR3 is TGTGCCAGCAGTTACGCCCCGACTAGCGGGGGCTACAATGAGCAGTTCTTC. This gives the protein CASSYAPTSGGYNEQFF.

J is TRBJ2-2 and V is TRBV7-2; 16 nucleotides agree with TRBD2. Germline CDR1 SGHTA, CDR2 FQGNSA. The CDR3 loop spans 17 amino acids. V shed 2 bases, J shed 5 bases, and the junction held 2 bases outside the gene matches. DNA of the CDR3: TGTGCCAGCAGCTTACCGGGACTAGCGGGAGGGACCGGGGAGCTGTTTTTT. Translated, it gives CASSLPGLAGGTGELFF.

This clonotype has just a few counts. V and J are TRBV20-1 and TRBJ2-1; no firm D call. Trimming shortened V by 0 bases and J by 12 bases, and 9 bases separated the two germline ends. The V gene's germline CDR1 is DFQATT and CDR2 SNEGSKA (reference sequence). The CDR3 consists of 11 residues. CDR3 residues: CSARDSRRQFF. CDR3 DNA sequence: TGCAGTGCTAGAGATTCCAGAAGGCAGTTCTTC.